A selection of T cell receptor beta chains follows, all from one sample in a study of T cell responses to AZD1222 COVID-19 vaccine. Generated by immunoSEQ multiplex PCR, the TCRdb table keeps only in-frame clones and is missing some. The sample consists of under 45,000 clones, over 75% of them appearing once. The specimen comprised peripheral blood, sampled 28 days after the second dose of the MenACWY control vaccine. The receptors shown here come from an adult who received the MenACWY meningococcal vaccine as a control. CDR3s include the opening cysteine and the closing phenylalanine or tryptophan. Each record gives: CDR3 length, clone size, D gene, J gene, V gene, CDR3 protein, CDR3 DNA. The D gene is left open where the match is weak. Where a row states a size, it is once, few, many or the class of an expanded clone; other rows omit it.

17,NA,TRBD2,TRBJ2-3,TRBV5-4,CASSSILAGLSTDTQYF,TGTGCCAGCAGCTCTATACTAGCGGGACTAAGCACAGATACGCAGTATTTT
12,NA,NA,TRBJ2-5,TRBV4-1,CASGALTETQYF,TGCGCCAGCGGGGCTTTAACGGAGACCCAGTACTTC
14,NA,NA,TRBJ2-2,TRBV19,CASTRGRLPGELFF,TGTGCCAGTACCCGGGGGAGACTGCCCGGGGAGCTGTTTTTT
16,NA,NA,TRBJ2-2,TRBV27,CASARHVDRYTGELFF,TGTGCCAGCGCCCGACACGTGGACAGATACACCGGGGAGCTGTTTTTT
13,NA,NA,TRBJ2-7,TRBV7-2,CASSFPSAVEQYF,TGTGCCAGCAGCTTTCCTAGCGCGGTCGAGCAGTACTTC
13,NA,NA,TRBJ2-1,TRBV4-2,CASSRGEVDEQFF,TGTGCCAGCAGCCGGGGGGAGGTGGATGAGCAGTTCTTC
18,NA,TRBD2,TRBJ2-7,TRBV4-1,CASSQDLTSGRGSYEQYF,TGCGCCAGCAGCCAAGATCTCACTAGCGGGAGGGGCTCCTACGAGCAGTACTTC
17,few,NA,TRBJ2-6,TRBV3-1/TRBV3-2,CASSVGTIFSGANVLTF,TGTGCCAGCAGCGTCGGGACAATATTTTCTGGGGCCAACGTCCTGACTTTC
14,once,NA,TRBJ2-2,TRBV2,CASGMGGNTGELFF,TGTGCCAGCGGGATGGGGGGCAACACCGGGGAGCTGTTTTTT
18,NA,TRBD1,TRBJ1-1,TRBV5-1,CASSLRVGTGSMNTEAFF,TGCGCCAGCAGCCTAAGAGTCGGGACAGGGAGTATGAACACTGAAGCTTTCTTT
12,NA,NA,TRBJ1-6,TRBV6-5,CASSIRGSPLHF,TGTGCCAGCAGTATCAGGGGTTCACCCCTCCACTTT
14,NA,TRBD1,TRBJ2-7,TRBV9,CASSFNTGGNEQYF,TGTGCCAGCAGCTTCAACACAGGGGGTAACGAGCAGTACTTC
14,NA,TRBD2,TRBJ2-7,TRBV5-1,CASSLSGRSYEQYF,TGCGCCAGCAGCTTAAGCGGGAGGTCCTACGAGCAGTACTTC
15,NA,NA,TRBJ1-1,TRBV6-5,CASTPPGRRGAEAFF,TGTGCCAGCACCCCGCCCGGCAGGAGGGGCGCTGAAGCTTTCTTT
12,NA,NA,TRBJ2-3,TRBV27,CASARAWDTQYF,TGTGCCAGCGCAAGGGCTTGGGATACGCAGTATTTT
11,NA,NA,TRBJ2-7,TRBV5-6,CASSLAYEQYF,TGTGCCAGCAGCCTGGCCTACGAGCAGTACTTC
17,few,NA,TRBJ1-4,TRBV13,CASSLDREPITNEKLFF,TGTGCCAGCAGCTTAGACAGGGAACCAATCACTAATGAAAAACTGTTTTTT
16,NA,TRBD1,TRBJ1-4,TRBV29-1,CSVAGDRGLPNEKLFF,TGCAGCGTTGCCGGGGACAGGGGGCTTCCTAATGAAAAACTGTTTTTT
16,NA,NA,TRBJ1-2,TRBV9,CASSDGGQVFYYGYTF,TGTGCCAGCAGCGACGGGGGGCAGGTTTTTTACTATGGCTACACCTTC
14,NA,NA,TRBJ2-7,TRBV5-1,CASSSGASSYEQYF,TGCGCCAGCAGCTCCGGGGCTAGCTCCTACGAGCAGTACTTC
14,NA,NA,TRBJ1-5,TRBV5-6,CASSAGTGVRPQHF,TGTGCCAGCAGCGCCGGGACGGGAGTTCGGCCCCAGCATTTT
17,NA,NA,TRBJ1-1,TRBV19,CASLNRGQQSSGTEAFF,TGTGCCAGCCTGAACCGTGGACAGCAATCTTCCGGCACTGAAGCTTTCTTT
12,NA,TRBD1,TRBJ2-1,TRBV10-1,CASSAGGNEQFF,TGCGCCAGCAGCGCAGGGGGCAATGAGCAGTTCTTC
14,once,NA,TRBJ2-1,TRBV5-5,CASSLADSYNEQFF,TGTGCCAGCAGCTTGGCAGACTCCTACAATGAGCAGTTCTTC
15,NA,TRBD1,TRBJ1-2,TRBV19,CASSTDRDRFYGYTF,TGTGCCAGTAGTACCGACCGGGACAGATTCTATGGCTACACCTTC
13,NA,NA,TRBJ1-6,TRBV27,CASSKSGNSPLHF,TGTGCCAGCAGTAAATCCGGGAATTCACCCCTCCACTTT
15,NA,NA,TRBJ2-3,TRBV5-4,CASSLGPGSTYTQYF,TGTGCCAGCAGCTTGGGTCCGGGATCAACATATACGCAGTATTTT
16,NA,NA,TRBJ2-7,TRBV9,CASSPQMVAASYEQYF,TGTGCCAGCAGCCCACAGATGGTGGCGGCTTCCTACGAGCAGTACTTC
16,NA,TRBD2,TRBJ2-5,TRBV24-1,CATSDSLAGRGETQYF,TGTGCCACCAGTGATTCGTTAGCGGGACGAGGGGAGACCCAGTACTTC
13,NA,NA,TRBJ2-3,TRBV15,CATSRAVGDTQYF,TGTGCCACCAGCAGAGCGGTGGGGGATACGCAGTATTTT
16,few,NA,TRBJ1-1,TRBV18,CASSRIGSSENTEAFF,TGTGCCAGCTCCCGGATCGGAAGCTCCGAGAACACTGAAGCTTTCTTT
14,NA,NA,TRBJ2-3,TRBV28,CASSPWGLTDTQYF,TGTGCCAGCAGTCCTTGGGGGCTCACAGATACGCAGTATTTT
12,NA,NA,TRBJ2-5,TRBV18,CASSPGAETQYF,TGTGCCAGCTCACCAGGGGCGGAGACCCAGTACTTC
14,few,NA,TRBJ1-1,TRBV7-9,CASSLGTVNTEAFF,TGTGCCAGCAGCTTAGGGACAGTGAACACTGAAGCTTTCTTT
15,NA,NA,TRBJ2-1,TRBV19,CASTPLGTSLDEQFF,TGTGCCAGTACCCCTTTGGGAACAAGTCTCGATGAGCAGTTCTTC
14,NA,NA,TRBJ2-4,TRBV6-5,CASIGTPAKNIQYF,TGTGCCAGCATAGGGACACCCGCCAAAAACATTCAGTACTTC
11,NA,NA,TRBJ2-3,TRBV29-1,CSVGTGDTQYF,TGCAGCGTCGGGACCGGGGATACGCAGTATTTT
11,NA,NA,TRBJ1-2,TRBV28,CASFSGYGYTF,TGTGCCAGCTTCTCGGGGTATGGCTACACCTTC
15,NA,NA,TRBJ2-1,TRBV28,CASSPHHAGRDEQFF,TGTGCCAGCAGCCCTCACCACGCGGGAAGGGATGAGCAGTTCTTC
11,once,NA,TRBJ2-1,TRBV11-2,CASSASNEQFF,TGTGCCAGCAGCGCTTCCAATGAGCAGTTCTTC
14,NA,NA,TRBJ2-7,TRBV15,CATSRDASSYEQYF,TGTGCCACCAGCAGAGATGCTAGCTCCTACGAGCAGTACTTC
15,NA,NA,TRBJ2-7,TRBV6-5,CASRPLGGPNAEQYF,TGTGCCAGCAGACCCCTCGGGGGCCCAAACGCCGAGCAGTACTTC
14,NA,NA,TRBJ1-3,TRBV7-8,CASSWRGSGNTIYF,TGTGCCAGCAGCTGGCGGGGCTCTGGAAACACCATATATTTT
13,few,NA,TRBJ1-2,TRBV2,CASGGGRDYGYTF,TGTGCCAGCGGGGGTGGCAGGGACTATGGCTACACCTTC
17,NA,TRBD1,TRBJ1-2,TRBV4-1,CASSQDENPDRVYGYTF,TGCGCCAGCAGCCAAGATGAGAATCCGGACAGGGTTTATGGCTACACCTTC
15,NA,NA,TRBJ1-3,TRBV18,CASSGDTGRGNTIYF,TGTGCCAGCTCAGGAGATACAGGGAGAGGAAACACCATATATTTT
13,NA,NA,TRBJ2-3,TRBV2,CASTQRVTDTQYF,TGTGCCAGCACGCAGCGGGTCACAGATACGCAGTATTTT
14,NA,NA,TRBJ1-1,TRBV10-1,CASSESHRRTEAFF,TGCGCCAGCAGTGAGTCCCACAGAAGGACTGAAGCTTTCTTT
15,NA,NA,TRBJ1-5,TRBV7-9,CASSFGSGRNQPQHF,TGTGCCAGCAGCTTCGGATCTGGGCGGAATCAGCCCCAGCATTTT
16,NA,NA,TRBJ2-2,TRBV9,CASSESGTPNTGELFF,TGTGCCAGCAGCGAATCCGGGACACCGAACACCGGGGAGCTGTTTTTT
14,NA,NA,TRBJ1-1,TRBV28,CASSLGQVLTEAFF,TGTGCCAGCAGTTTAGGGCAGGTGCTCACTGAAGCTTTCTTT
14,NA,NA,TRBJ1-6,TRBV3-1/TRBV3-2,CASSPRTDSSPLHF,TGTGCCAGCAGCCCACGGACTGATAGCTCACCCCTCCACTTT
15,NA,TRBD2,TRBJ2-1,TRBV5-8,CASSPSGQPYNEQFF,TGTGCCAGCAGCCCTAGCGGACAACCGTACAATGAGCAGTTCTTC
12,large,NA,TRBJ2-1,TRBV7-9,CARSLGSGEQFF,TGTGCCAGGTCTTTGGGGAGCGGTGAGCAGTTCTTC
17,NA,NA,TRBJ2-6,TRBV9,CASSPEGFRPGANVLTF,TGTGCCAGCAGCCCCGAGGGGTTTAGGCCTGGGGCCAACGTCCTGACTTTC
15,NA,TRBD1,TRBJ1-2,TRBV28,CASSVRDRGLYGYTF,TGTGCCAGCAGTGTCCGGGACAGGGGGTTATATGGCTACACCTTC
14,NA,NA,TRBJ1-5,TRBV30,CAWSQDRGDQPQHF,TGTGCCTGGAGTCAAGACCGGGGTGATCAGCCCCAGCATTTT
15,NA,TRBD1,TRBJ2-7,TRBV6-5,CASSYPSSGGSEQYF,TGTGCCAGCAGTTACCCTAGTTCAGGGGGCTCCGAGCAGTACTTC